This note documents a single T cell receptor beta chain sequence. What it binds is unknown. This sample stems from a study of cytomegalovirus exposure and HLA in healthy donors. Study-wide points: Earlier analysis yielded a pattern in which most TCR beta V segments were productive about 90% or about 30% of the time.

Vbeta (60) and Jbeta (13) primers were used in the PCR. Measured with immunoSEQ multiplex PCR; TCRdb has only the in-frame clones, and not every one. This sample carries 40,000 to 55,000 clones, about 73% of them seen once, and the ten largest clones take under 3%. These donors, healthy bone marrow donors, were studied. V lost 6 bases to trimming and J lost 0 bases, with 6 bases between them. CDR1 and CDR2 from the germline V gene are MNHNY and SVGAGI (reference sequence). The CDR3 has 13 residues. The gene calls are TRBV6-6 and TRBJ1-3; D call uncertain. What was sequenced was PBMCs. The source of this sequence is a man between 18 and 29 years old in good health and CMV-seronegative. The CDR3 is CASSSYSGNTIYF. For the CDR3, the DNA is TGTGCCAGCAGCTCTTACTCTGGAAACACCATATATTTT.